One T cell receptor (beta chain) is described in this entry. Its antigen is still unknown. No base quality values were provided; no much bigger clone lies one nucleotide off. The immunoSEQ hsTCRB v3.0 assay was used at survey level resolution to sequence the TRB variable region. A depth of roughly 35,000-55,000 T-cell genomes per sample was targeted for TRB sequencing. An Illumina MiSeq with a v3 150-cycle kit was used to sequence the pooled TRB libraries. Per the authors' processing: Analysis of repertoires was carried out in R inside a reproducible Nextflow workflow spanning QC, data transformation and analysis. Custom analyses were implemented in LymphoSeq2, an R package for AIRR-Seq data exploration. After excluding several samples that yielded fewer than 5000 total TRB sequences, approximately 180 HIV repertoires remained for analysis. Among the 200 or so HIV repertoires that were kept, 59 were collected before ART initiation and more than 120 were collected after ART initiation. Repertoires were downsampled to 5000 TRB nucleotide sequences, with summary statistics averaged over 100 downsampling iterations. TRB sequences were retained for analysis only if CDR3 regions of at least seven amino acids were present. A Shannon entropy-derived clonality score and the Gini coefficient were used to measure diversity. In the repertoire networks, any two of the top 5000 CDR3 amino acid sequences were connected whenever the two sequences differed by an edit distance of one. Antigen specificity groups and MHC restriction were predicted for TRB CDR3 amino acid sequences with GLIPH2. To flag known associations with CMV, EBV, HIV or tissue antigens, CDR3 amino acid sequences were compared against VDJdb and McPAS-TCR. Pre-ART, post-ART and control groups were compared with Wilcoxon signed-rank tests and Holm-Bonferroni correction. Not all clones reach the TCRdb copy of this immuneACCESS table, which keeps in-frame sequences only. Checked studies attribute under half of the gap to unresolved V genes and leave the rest unexplained. V, J and clone size are those of that table, while D and trimming were read from the DNA. The sample table records roughly 33,000 clones; 65% to 80% of these occur just once. The top ten constitute just over 7% of the sample.

These data originate in a study of long-term antiretroviral therapy in people with HIV (dated by TCRdb to between 2022 and 2023). For the study in its entirety: The earliest samples were collected about a decade before the 2015 WHO recommendation for immediate ART, when ART was typically delayed until CD4 counts fell. This retrospective serial study examined whether starting ART and sustained HIV suppression were associated with changes in the composition and diversity of the TRB repertoire in peripheral blood. A total of roughly 200 cryopreserved PBMC samples came from a few dozen adults with confirmed HIV infection and were collected serially over a mean of roughly six years (range 1-12). Among the roughly 30 participants with HIV, approximately 10 were female. No cross-contamination during QIAcube processing turned up in test extractions that ran a monoclonal T-cell line alongside about 30 polyclonal samples. Findings and caveats that apply to the study as a whole: Because pre-ART samples had limited cell numbers, profiling was done on unsorted PBMC rather than on sorted CD4+ and CD8+ T cells. CDR3 length ranges in HIV repertoires were narrower than in controls, and network structure suggested an antigen-experienced repertoire with only a slight naive shift after ART. Inferences about post-ART repertoire changes are limited because no data were available on ART adherence, viral resistance or therapy changes. Since PBMC availability was limited, sequencing covered only the TCR beta chain, with no alpha chain pairing. Samples dated from about 2003 to 2018, and the ART regimens used may be less effective than current ones. Starting ART was linked to a significant rise in TRB diversity, yet even after long-term ART the diversity remained significantly lower than in transplant donor controls. Expanded TRB clones identified before ART initiation dominated the repertoire at all time points, although this dominance fluctuated and declined in many PLHIV after ART.

Inclusion was restricted to participants for whom at least one PBMC sample before ART initiation and at least two post-ART samples were available. All participants with HIV were treated in the United States of America. Before DNA extraction, cryopreserved samples of about 1-11 million PBMC were thawed and then washed. At the time of the earliest PBMC sample, participants with HIV were aged between about 23 and 54 years. Each participant contributed PBMC samples from 1-4 timepoints before ART initiation and 2-8 timepoints after ART initiation, with a median of 7 samples. Serial HIV viral load, CD4+ T-cell count, ART history and demographic data were obtained for every participant. Genomic DNA was extracted from unsorted PBMC with a Qiagen kit on a QIAcube, with processing performed in batches of 12 samples. Relative to germline, V is missing 7 bases and J is missing 5 bases, with 7 bases of the junction outside any gene match. The germline V gene (reference sequence) provides CDR1 GTSNPN and CDR2 SVGIG. Spanning cysteine to phenylalanine, the CDR3 consists of 13 amino acids. Of the read, only the CDR3 DNA is kept; its 39 bases are in frame from base 1.

This specimen consisted of unsorted PBMCs, obtained 2 years after starting antiretroviral therapy. The receptor chain draws on TRBV30 and TRBJ1-4; 7 middle bases align to TRBD1. The TCR comes from a woman in her forties or fifties with HIV. The CDR3 has the sequence CAYTGTVNEKLFF. The DNA is as follows: TGTGCCTACACCGGGACAGTGAATGAAAAACTGTTTTTT.